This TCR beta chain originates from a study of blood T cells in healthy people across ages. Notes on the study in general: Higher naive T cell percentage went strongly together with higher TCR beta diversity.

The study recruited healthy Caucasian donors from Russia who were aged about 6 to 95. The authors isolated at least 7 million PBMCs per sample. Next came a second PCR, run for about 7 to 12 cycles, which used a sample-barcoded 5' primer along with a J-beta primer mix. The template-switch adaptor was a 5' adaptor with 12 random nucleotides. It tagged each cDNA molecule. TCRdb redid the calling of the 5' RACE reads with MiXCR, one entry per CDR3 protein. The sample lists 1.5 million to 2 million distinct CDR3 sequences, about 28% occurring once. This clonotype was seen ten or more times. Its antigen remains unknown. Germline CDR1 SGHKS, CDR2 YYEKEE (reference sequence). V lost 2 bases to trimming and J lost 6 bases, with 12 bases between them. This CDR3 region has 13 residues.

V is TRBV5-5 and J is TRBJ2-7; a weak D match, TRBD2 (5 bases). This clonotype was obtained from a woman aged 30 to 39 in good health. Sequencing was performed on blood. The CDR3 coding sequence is TGTGCCAGCAGCTTCAGCGGAATAAGCGAGCAGTACTTC. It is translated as CASSFSGISEQYF.